The 32 T cell receptor beta chains below all came from one sample that was sequenced in a study of blood T cell repertoires in COVID-19. The data were produced by immunoSEQ multiplex PCR, yet TCRdb's version contains in-frame clones alone and is incomplete. This table has about 82,000 clones, 70% to 90% appearing once. Sequencing was carried out using peripheral blood. The receptor set was obtained from an elderly man with active or convalescent COVID-19.

The chain carries TRBV7-3 and TRBJ1-1; 7 bases align to TRBD1. Germline trimming cut 5 bases from V and 8 bases from J; bases unmatched to any gene: 8. The germline CDR1 and CDR2 sequences are SGHTA and FQGTGA. The length of the CDR3 is 13 residues. Here the CDR3 DNA reads TGTGCCAGCAGCCTACAGGGGATTGGCGAAGCTTTCTTT. It yields the protein CASSLQGIGEAFF.

The V gene is TRBV28, the J gene TRBJ1-5; 8 nucleotides line up with TRBD1. The CDR3 loop spans 13 amino acids. J lost 6 bases, V lost 6 bases, and 4 bases had no gene match. CDR1 is MDHEN, CDR2 SYDVKM, per germline. In nucleotides, the CDR3 is TGTGCCAGCAGGTCAGGGGGCCTTCAGCCCCAGCATTTT. Its protein product is CASRSGGLQPQHF.

The V gene is TRBV4-2, the J gene TRBJ2-1, with 11 bases that match TRBD2. J was trimmed by 4 bases and V by 2 bases; bases with no gene match: 16. The CDR3 loop spans 20 amino acids. CDR1 is LGHNA, CDR2 YNFKEQ, per germline. CDR3 sequence (DNA): TGTGCCAGCAGCCAACCCGGGACTAGCGGATATACGGCTCGTTACAATGAGCAGTTCTTC. Encoded protein: CASSQPGTSGYTARYNEQFF.

The genes are TRBV11-3 and TRBJ2-6; weak D call: TRBD1 (6 bases). The CDR3 has 17 amino acids. V was cut by 5 bases and J by 1 base, with 15 bases left in between. Germline V lookup: CDR1 SGHNT, CDR2 YENEEA. CDR3 residues: CASSPRTDPSGANVLTF. CDR3 in DNA: TGTGCCAGCAGCCCGCGGACAGACCCTTCTGGGGCCAACGTCCTGACTTTC. Full variable domain (rest looked up from reference TRBV11-3 and TRBJ2-6): EAGVVQSPRYKIIEKKQPVAFWCNPISGHNTLYWYLQNLGQGPELLIRYENEEAVDDSQLPKDRFSAERLKGVDSTLKIQPAELGDSAVYLCASSPRTDPSGANVLTFGAGSRLTVL.

This chain connects TRBV11-2 to TRBJ2-3; 12 bases agree with TRBD2. J gave up 5 bases and V 1 base, and 13 bases lay outside the gene matches. Per germline, CDR1 SGHAT and CDR2 FQNNGV. The CDR3 covers 19 residues. CDR3 nucleotides: TGTGCCAGCAGCTTAGTAGCTAGCGGGAGGGGCAGGTCGAGAGATACGCAGTATTTT. This gives the protein CASSLVASGRGRSRDTQYF.

This clone was observed a handful of times. The chain joins TRBV21-1 to TRBJ2-7; the table's D call of TRBD2 was not tested on the DNA. TRBV21-1 represents a pseudogene. This CDR3 spans 13 amino acids. CDR3 region: CASSITKIGEQYV. CDR3 DNA: TGTGCCAGCAGCATCACTAAAATCGGCGAGCAGTACGTC.

V and J are TRBV5-8 and TRBJ2-7, with a possible D match to TRBD1 (6 bases). The V and J ends lost 0 bases and 6 bases respectively, with 10 bases between them. From germline, CDR1 is SGHTS and CDR2 YDEGEE. The CDR3 has 13 residues. CDR3 residues: CASSLDRVLEQYV. Here the CDR3 DNA reads TGTGCCAGCAGCTTGGACAGGGTTCTCGAGCAGTACGTC.

This clone was recorded once. The chain combines TRBV6-5 with TRBJ2-7; TRBD1 matches at 7 bases. The ends lost 2 bases at V and 7 bases at J; junction bases unmatched: 5. Per the germline V gene, CDR1 is MNHEY and CDR2 is SVGAGI. The length of the CDR3 is 13 residues. CDR3 nucleotides: TGTGCCAGCAGTTACCGACAGGGTTATGAGCAGTACGTC. It is translated as CASSYRQGYEQYV.

The chain uses TRBV11-3 and TRBJ2-2; the match to TRBD2 covers 11 bases. The germline V gene has CDR1 SGHNT and CDR2 YENEEA. Unmatched junction bases numbered 16, after V lost 7 bases and J lost 6 bases. This CDR3 is 18 amino acids long. The CDR3 coding sequence is TGTGCCAGCACCCTCGCTATAGCGGGAGGGCCGGTATCCGGGGAGCTGTTTTTT. It translates to CASTLAIAGGPVSGELFF.

The genes are TRBV9 and TRBJ1-3; D possibly corresponds to TRBD1 (6 bases). Per germline, CDR1 SGDLS and CDR2 YYNGEE. The CDR3 is made up of 16 amino acids. With 3 bases removed from V and 8 bases from J, the gap between germline ends came to 21 bases. The CDR3 DNA is TGTGCCAGCAGCGCGGAGGGGGGGTTTAGAGGGCACACCATATATTTT. It yields the protein CASSAEGGFRGHTIYF.

The rearrangement links TRBV19 to TRBJ1-3, with D possibly matching TRBD1 (5 bases). Between the trimmed V and J ends, which lost 3 bases and 2 bases, there was a span of 8 bases. This CDR3 contains 14 residues. The V gene's germline CDR1 is LNHDA and CDR2 SQIVND (reference sequence). The CDR3 is CASSIETAGNTIYF. The DNA of the CDR3 is TGTGCCAGTAGTATTGAGACAGCTGGAAACACCATATATTTT.

J is TRBJ2-4 and V is TRBV7-2, with TRBD2 identical over 12 bases. CDR1 SGHTA and CDR2 FQGNSA come from the germline V gene. The CDR3 has 16 residues. Trimming took 4 bases from V and 7 from J; bases not matched to a gene: 8. CDR3 amino acids: CASSSTSGGNVNIQYF. CDR3 in DNA: TGTGCCAGCAGCTCAACTAGCGGGGGGAATGTGAACATTCAGTACTTC.

This chain uses TRBV27 with TRBJ1-2; 10 bases align to TRBD1. Trimming cost V 5 bases and J 7 bases; bases outside gene matches: 13. This CDR3 spans 16 amino acids. Looked up from germline, CDR1 is MNHEY and CDR2 is SMNVEV (reference sequence). CDR3 sequence: CASSPGTGALFSGYTF. The CDR3 DNA follows: TGTGCCAGCAGTCCCGGGACAGGGGCATTGTTCTCTGGCTACACCTTC.

The chain uses TRBV6-2 or TRBV6-3 and TRBJ1-1, with D possibly being TRBD1 (5 bases). Germline CDR1 is MNHEY and CDR2 is SVGEGT. This CDR3 is built from 14 residues. V lost 2 bases to trimming and J lost 2 bases, with 9 bases between them. CDR3 loop: CASSYVGGNTEAFF. The CDR3 nucleotides are TGTGCCAGCAGTTACGTCGGGGGAAACACTGAAGCTTTCTTT.

The V gene is TRBV4-1, the J gene TRBJ1-1, with 8 bases matching TRBD1. The V and J ends lost 4 bases and 6 bases, in that order; junction bases with no gene match: 4. The CDR3 sequence is 13 residues long. Germline CDR1 and CDR2: MGHRA and YSYEKL. The CDR3 sequence: CASSPGTGPEAFF. As DNA, the CDR3 is TGCGCCAGCAGCCCCGGGACAGGCCCTGAAGCTTTCTTT.

The rearrangement joins TRBV6-2 or TRBV6-3 to TRBJ1-2; 7 bases are a match to TRBD1. CDR1 is MNHEY and CDR2 is SVGEGT in the germline V gene. The CDR3 covers 13 residues. The ends lost 0 bases at V and 7 bases at J; junction bases unmatched: 2. In DNA, the CDR3 is TGTGCCAGCAGTTACTCGAGACAGGGTGGCTACACCTTC. Residues: CASSYSRQGGYTF.

The rearrangement uses TRBV19 and TRBJ1-2; D call uncertain. The ends were cut back, 1 base at V and 8 bases at J, with 14 bases in the middle. This CDR3 region has 14 residues. Germline loops: CDR1 LNHDA, CDR2 SQIVND (reference sequence). The CDR3 coding sequence is TGTGCCAGTAGTATAGCTCCGGGTCTACTAGGCTACACCTTC. As protein: CASSIAPGLLGYTF.

This chain joins TRBV3-1 (or the pseudogene TRBV3-2) and TRBJ1-4, with TRBD1 matching 8 bases. CDR3 size: 15 residues. Germline loops: CDR1 LGHDT, CDR2 YNNKEL (reference sequence). V lost 1 base and J lost 4; bases outside the gene matches: 2. The CDR3 DNA follows: TGTGCCAGCAGCCAAGCCGGGACAGGTAATGAAAAACTGTTTTTT. It codes for CASSQAGTGNEKLFF.

The chain joins TRBV5-1 to TRBJ2-1; 10 nucleotides align to TRBD2. This CDR3 comprises 15 residues. Germline CDR1 is SGHRS and CDR2 is YFSETQ. V dropped 2 bases and J dropped 7; count of bases not matched to a gene: 6. The DNA for the CDR3 is TGCGCCAGCAGCTTAACTAGCGGGAATCTTAATGAGCAGTTCTTC. Residues: CASSLTSGNLNEQFF.

The chain joins TRBV10-1 to TRBJ1-3; D is unclear. V gave up 6 bases and J gave up 2 bases, with 11 bases separating them. CDR1 and CDR2 from the germline V gene are WNHNN and SYGVQD (reference sequence). The CDR3 is made up of 14 amino acids. The CDR3 nucleotides read TGCGCCAGCAGCCGAACGGGGACTGGAAACACCATATATTTT. Its protein product is CASSRTGTGNTIYF.

This chain links TRBV18 with TRBJ1-1, with 8 bases fitting TRBD1. This CDR3 spans 15 amino acids. Germline CDR1 and CDR2: KGHSH and LQKENI. After removal of 3 bases from V and 1 base from J, the junction contained 4 bases not matched to a gene. CDR3: CASSPDRAKNTEAFF. In nucleotides, the CDR3 is TGTGCCAGCTCACCGGACAGGGCCAAGAACACTGAAGCTTTCTTT.

V is TRBV19 and J is TRBJ1-5; TRBD1 aligns across 10 bases. V lost 7 bases, J lost 2 bases, and 5 bases stayed unmatched. The CDR3 is 15 amino acids. The V gene's germline CDR1 is LNHDA and CDR2 SQIVND (reference sequence). CDR3 DNA: TGTGCCAGTAACCCCGGGACAGGGGGCAATCAGCCCCAGCATTTT. Translated, it gives CASNPGTGGNQPQHF.

V and J are TRBV11-3 and TRBJ1-1, with D maybe TRBD1 (6 bases). This CDR3 comprises 15 residues. V lost 2 bases, J lost 4 bases, and 14 bases lay in between. The germline CDR1 and CDR2 sequences are SGHNT and YENEEA. As DNA, the CDR3 is TGTGCCAGCAGCTTAACAGGGCAGGGCCTCACTGAAGCTTTCTTT. Its translation: CASSLTGQGLTEAFF.

The chain combines TRBV2 with TRBJ2-7; 13 nucleotides align to TRBD2. The ends lost 5 bases at V and 2 bases at J; junction bases unmatched: 3. Germline V gene sequence: CDR1 SNHLY, CDR2 FYNNEI. The CDR3 has 15 amino acids. Here the CDR3 reads CASSFGLAGAYEQYV. The CDR3 region has the DNA TGTGCCAGCAGTTTCGGACTAGCGGGAGCCTACGAGCAGTACGTC.

The CDR3 region is CASSWGHGSDSYNEQFF. The DNA of the CDR3 is TGCGCCAGCAGCTGGGGACACGGGTCGGACTCCTACAATGAGCAGTTCTTC. The chain joins TRBV5-1 to TRBJ2-1, with D possibly being TRBD1 (6 bases). Germline V gives CDR1 SGHRS, CDR2 YFSETQ. This CDR3 is built from 17 residues. Trimming took 3 bases from V and 0 from J, leaving 16 bases between them.

This clone was seen once. The gene calls are TRBV5-1 and TRBJ1-4; the D gene is possibly TRBD1 (6 bases). Germline V gene lookup returns CDR1 SGHRS and CDR2 YFSETQ. V was clipped by 2 bases and J by 5 bases, with 13 bases between them. This CDR3 spans 15 amino acids. The CDR3 DNA reads as TGCGCCAGCAGCTTACAGACAGGCCTAAATGAAAAACTGTTTTTT. Translation gives CASSLQTGLNEKLFF.

The rearrangement uses TRBV18 and TRBJ1-2, with D uncertain. The CDR3 is 15 residues long. The V gene's germline CDR1 is KGHSH and CDR2 LQKENI. Trimming took 4 bases from V and 8 from J, leaving 20 bases between them. The CDR3 bases are TGTGCCAGCTCACTCTTAGAAAGTACCGAGAGAGGCTACACCTTC. This gives the protein CASSLLESTERGYTF.

V and J are TRBV3-1 (or the pseudogene TRBV3-2) and TRBJ1-4; possibly TRBD1 for D (5 bases). The germline CDR1 and CDR2 sequences are LGHDT and YNNKEL (reference sequence). V was trimmed by 5 bases and J by 8 bases, leaving 9 bases between them. This CDR3 region has 12 residues. The CDR3 here is CASSSGWEKLFF. The CDR3 region has the DNA TGTGCCAGCAGCTCAGGGTGGGAAAAACTGTTTTTT.

This clone was counted a single time. The chain combines TRBV28 with TRBJ1-3; D is unresolved. V dropped 2 bases and J dropped 0 bases, with 5 bases sitting between them. Looked up from germline, CDR1 is MDHEN and CDR2 is SYDVKM. The CDR3 is made up of 14 amino acids. CDR3 sequence reads: CASSLNRSGNTIYF. The CDR3 region has the DNA TGTGCCAGCAGTTTAAATCGCTCTGGAAACACCATATATTTT. The whole variable domain, remainder taken from reference TRBV28 and TRBJ1-3, is DVKVTQSSRYLVKRTGEKVFLECVQDMDHENMFWYRQDPGLGLRLIYFSYDVKMKEKGDIPEGYSVSREKKERFSLILESASTNQTSMYLCASSLNRSGNTIYFGEGSWLTVV.

Only a few counts were recorded for this clone. The rearrangement uses TRBV5-4 and TRBJ1-3; perhaps TRBD1 as D (6 bases). This CDR3 comprises 16 residues. In germline, CDR1 is SGHNT, CDR2 YYREEE (reference sequence). Trimming took 4 bases from V and 2 from J, leaving 16 bases between them. CDR3 in amino acids: CASSRAQGTTGNTIYF. CDR3 DNA: TGTGCCAGCAGCCGGGCCCAGGGGACAACTGGAAACACCATATATTTT.

The chain carries TRBV19 and TRBJ2-2; tentatively, D is TRBD1 (5 bases). In germline, CDR1 is LNHDA, CDR2 SQIVND (reference sequence). Trimming took 4 bases from V and 1 from J, leaving 10 bases between them. This CDR3 contains 15 residues. CDR3 sequence reads: CASSTRQRNTGELFF. Here the CDR3 DNA reads TGTGCCAGTAGTACTAGACAGAGGAACACCGGGGAGCTGTTTTTT. Variable domain in full (rest from reference TRBV19 and TRBJ2-2): DGGITQSPKYLFRKEGQNVTLSCEQNLNHDAMYWYRQDPGQGLRLIYYSQIVNDFQKGDIAEGYSVSREKKESFPLTVTSAQKNPTAFYLCASSTRQRNTGELFFGEGSRLTVL.

The chain joins TRBV10-3 to TRBJ2-7; tentative D call: TRBD1 (8 bases). In germline, CDR1 is ENHRY, CDR2 SYGVKD. There are 13 residues in the CDR3. Trimming stripped 11 bases from V and 1 base from J, with 15 bases between. In nucleotides, the CDR3 is TGTGCCGTCGGACAGGGAGGGTCCTACGAGCAGTACGTC. It codes for CAVGQGGSYEQYV.